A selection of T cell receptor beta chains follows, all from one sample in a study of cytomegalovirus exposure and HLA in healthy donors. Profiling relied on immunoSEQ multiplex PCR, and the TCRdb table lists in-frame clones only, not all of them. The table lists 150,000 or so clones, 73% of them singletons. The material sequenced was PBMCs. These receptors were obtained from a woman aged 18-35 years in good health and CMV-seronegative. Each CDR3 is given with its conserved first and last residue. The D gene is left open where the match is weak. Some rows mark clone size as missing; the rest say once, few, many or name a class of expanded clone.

TGTGCCAGCAGTTCCGCTTGGACTAGCGGGGGAACAGATACGCAGTATTTT CASSSAWTSGGTDTQYF TRBD2 NA TRBJ2-3 TRBV28
TGTGCCAGCAGTTACTCGATCGGGGGTAGCACTGAAGCTTTCTTT CASSYSIGGSTEAFF NA NA TRBJ1-1 TRBV6-5
TGTGCCAGCACCATATCGGACAGACTTAACTATGGCTACACCTTC CASTISDRLNYGYTF NA NA TRBJ1-2 TRBV28
TGTGCCAGCAGCTTTGGGACAGGGGGATATAACTATGGCTACACCTTC CASSFGTGGYNYGYTF TRBD1 NA TRBJ1-2 TRBV11-2
TGTGCCAGCAGCCAAGACGACAGGGGCACTGAAGCTTTCTTT CASSQDDRGTEAFF TRBD1 NA TRBJ1-1 TRBV4-2
TGTGCCAGCAGTTACGGACAGGTGAACACTGAAGCTTTCTTT CASSYGQVNTEAFF TRBD1 once TRBJ1-1 TRBV6-5
TGTGCCAGCTCGACAGGCGGTTCCTCCTACGAGCAGTACTTC CASSTGGSSYEQYF NA NA TRBJ2-7 TRBV6-6
TGTGCCAGCACCACAGGGTGGGGCTCCTATAATTCACCCCTCCACTTT CASTTGWGSYNSPLHF NA NA TRBJ1-6 TRBV27
TGTGCCAGCAGCTTAGAAGCGGGCCCAGCGAGAAATTCACCCCTCCACTTT CASSLEAGPARNSPLHF NA NA TRBJ1-6 TRBV11-3
TGTGCCAGCAGCCCTACCGATTCACCCCTCCACTTT CASSPTDSPLHF NA NA TRBJ1-6 TRBV5-4
TGTGCCAGCAGCTATGACAGGGGAAATCAGCCCCAGCATTTT CASSYDRGNQPQHF TRBD1 NA TRBJ1-5 TRBV5-6
TGTGCCAGCAGCTTAGTGGCAGGGGGCGCGGGAAACACCATATATTTT CASSLVAGGAGNTIYF TRBD1 NA TRBJ1-3 TRBV7-2
TGTGCTAGTGCCACCATAGGGACAGGCTATGGCTACACCTTC CASATIGTGYGYTF TRBD1 NA TRBJ1-2 TRBV12-5
TGTGCCACCAGCGGAAGGCGCCGGCCATGGGACAGGGGGCAGGGTGAGCAGTTCTTC CATSGRRRPWDRGQGEQFF TRBD1 NA TRBJ2-1 TRBV15
TGTGCCAGCAGTGAGCAGGGGAGTCGGAGCAATCAGCCCCAGCATTTT CASSEQGSRSNQPQHF NA NA TRBJ1-5 TRBV6-1
TGTGCCAGCAGCCCTCAGGGGGATGGAAACACCATATATTTT CASSPQGDGNTIYF TRBD1 few TRBJ1-3 TRBV9
TGCGCCAGCAGCTTGGAAGGTAGACTAGCCGCCTACGAGCAGTACTTC CASSLEGRLAAYEQYF TRBD2 NA TRBJ2-7 TRBV5-1
TGTGCCAGCAGTTCGACAGGGTACATGGTCAATGAGCAGTTCTTC CASSSTGYMVNEQFF TRBD1 NA TRBJ2-1 TRBV6-5
TGTGCCAGCAGCAAACATGGACAGGTCGTCGATGGCTACACCTTC CASSKHGQVVDGYTF TRBD1 few TRBJ1-2 TRBV7-3
TGTGCCAGCAGCTTTCAGGTTAACACTGAAGCTTTCTTT CASSFQVNTEAFF NA once TRBJ1-1 TRBV7-9
TGTGCCAGCAGTTACTCGGTACAGGGCCTGGGGGGCTACACCTTC CASSYSVQGLGGYTF NA few TRBJ1-2 TRBV6-5
TGTGCCAGCTCACCACCCGGGGGGGTAACTGGAAACACCATATATTTT CASSPPGGVTGNTIYF NA NA TRBJ1-3 TRBV18
TGCGCCAGCAAAAGACAGAGTAGGACAGCGATTGGATACACTGAAGCTTTCTTT CASKRQSRTAIGYTEAFF NA NA TRBJ1-1 TRBV5-1
TGTGCCAGCAGCGTGAGACAGGATCAGCCCCAGCATTTT CASSVRQDQPQHF NA NA TRBJ1-5 TRBV7-2
TGTGCCAGCAGCGTAGGACAGCAGAACAATGAGCAGTTCTTC CASSVGQQNNEQFF NA NA TRBJ2-1 TRBV9
TGTGCCAGCAGCTTTTTTGCGGGGGGCCTCTACGAGCAGTACTTC CASSFFAGGLYEQYF TRBD2 NA TRBJ2-7 TRBV7-2
TGTGCCAGCAGCTACGACAGGGAAAATCCAACTAATGAAAAACTGTTTTTT CASSYDRENPTNEKLFF TRBD1 NA TRBJ1-4 TRBV11-3
TGTGCCAGCAGACAGGCGAGCTCTGGAAACACCATATATTTT CASRQASSGNTIYF NA NA TRBJ1-3 TRBV2
TGTGCCAGCAACAGGGGTGTCGGGGAAAAACTGTTTTTT CASNRGVGEKLFF TRBD1 NA TRBJ1-4 TRBV2
TGTGCCAGCACAAAGGGGGATGGCTACACCTTC CASTKGDGYTF NA NA TRBJ1-2 TRBV6-5
TGTGCCAGTAGTATCAGGACAGGGGGATCGGCGAACACCGGGGAGCTGTTTTTT CASSIRTGGSANTGELFF TRBD1 NA TRBJ2-2 TRBV19
TGTGCCAGCGGTGGAGGGTGGACTGAAGCTTTCTTT CASGGGWTEAFF NA NA TRBJ1-1 TRBV2
TGTGCCAGCAGCTTAGATCCGGGGGGGGCTGGATACATTCAGTACTTC CASSLDPGGAGYIQYF TRBD2 NA TRBJ2-4 TRBV11-2
TGTGCCAGCAGCCCGCTGCTTCGAGGGAAGGAAGATTCTAGGTACGAGCAGTACTTC CASSPLLRGKEDSRYEQYF NA NA TRBJ2-7 TRBV7-6
TGTGCCAGCAGCTTAGGGGACTGGAGAACCACAATTTATGGCTACACCTTC CASSLGDWRTTIYGYTF NA NA TRBJ1-2 TRBV7-2
TGTGCCAGCAGTTTTCGGCCGACGACAGGGGGCTATGGCTACACCTTC CASSFRPTTGGYGYTF TRBD1 NA TRBJ1-2 TRBV6-5
TGTGCCAGCAGTTTATCAACGGGGGGCCCCGGGGAGCTGTTTTTT CASSLSTGGPGELFF NA NA TRBJ2-2 TRBV6-5
TGTGCCAGCACTTCACCTACAGGGGCTGAAGCTTTCTTT CASTSPTGAEAFF TRBD1 NA TRBJ1-1 TRBV6-1
TGCGCCAGCAGCCAAGACTCCGGGGGGGATGGGAACACTGAAGCTTTCTTT CASSQDSGGDGNTEAFF NA NA TRBJ1-1 TRBV4-3
TGTGCCAGCAGACGACTAGCGGGAGCCGCCGGGGAGCTGTTTTTT CASRRLAGAAGELFF TRBD2 NA TRBJ2-2 TRBV6-1
TGTGCCAGCAGTTTAGGACAGGAATATGGCTACACCTTC CASSLGQEYGYTF TRBD1 NA TRBJ1-2 TRBV6-1
TGTGCCAGCAGCCCTTGGACAGGAATCGGCACTGAAGCTTTCTTT CASSPWTGIGTEAFF TRBD1 NA TRBJ1-1 TRBV27
TGTGCCAGCTCACCAAGGACAGAGTCCCTCTATGGCTACACCTTC CASSPRTESLYGYTF NA NA TRBJ1-2 TRBV18
TGTGCCAGCAGAACAACCGGGACAGGCACTGAAAAACTGTTTTTT CASRTTGTGTEKLFF TRBD1 NA TRBJ1-4 TRBV28
TGCGCCAGCAGCTCTCGGGACTTCCTTAGCACAGATACGCAGTATTTT CASSSRDFLSTDTQYF NA NA TRBJ2-3 TRBV5-1
TGTGCCAGCAGCGTACAGGGTAACTATGGCTACACCTTC CASSVQGNYGYTF NA NA TRBJ1-2 TRBV9
TGTGCCAGCAGCTTAGGCGGCGGAGGCAGGGGCCTTTTCAGAGGGGACACTGAAGCTTTCTTT CASSLGGGGRGLFRGDTEAFF NA NA TRBJ1-1 TRBV13
TGTGCCAGCAGTCCCCAGGGGGCCGTGACGGGCTACACCTTC CASSPQGAVTGYTF TRBD1 NA TRBJ1-2 TRBV6-5
TGTGCCAGCAGCTTAGCGGTTGGCAGAACAGATACGCAGTATTTT CASSLAVGRTDTQYF NA NA TRBJ2-3 TRBV7-2
TGTGCCAGCAGCTCCCCTACTAGCGGGGCAGGCAATGAGCAGTTCTTC CASSSPTSGAGNEQFF TRBD2 few TRBJ2-1 TRBV11-2
TGTGCCAGCAGTGAATACATGGGGAGCGAGAACACCGGGGAGCTGTTTTTT CASSEYMGSENTGELFF NA NA TRBJ2-2 TRBV25-1
TGTGCCAGCAGCGGACTAGCGGGAGGGCCAGATACGCAGTATTTT CASSGLAGGPDTQYF TRBD2 few TRBJ2-3 TRBV6-5
TGTGCCAGTAGTATTAACCCTTCCCGAGGCGTGAACACTGAAGCTTTCTTT CASSINPSRGVNTEAFF NA NA TRBJ1-1 TRBV19
TGTGCCAGCTCTCCTCCTAGCGGGGGGAAGTCCTACGAGCAGTACTTC CASSPPSGGKSYEQYF TRBD2 NA TRBJ2-7 TRBV18
TGTGCCAGCAGCCGCGGACAGGGGAACACTGAAGCTTTCTTT CASSRGQGNTEAFF TRBD1 NA TRBJ1-1 TRBV7-2